This T cell receptor beta chain was obtained from a study of T-cell reconstitution after alpha-beta-depleted transplantation in children (TCRdb year 2016). Background on the whole study: The study quantitatively tracked T-cell immune reconstitution after TCRalphabeta/CD19-depleted allogeneic hematopoietic cell transplantation in children using TCR repertoire profiling.

The table lists this clonotype with many counts. Its antigen is still unknown. Per-base qualities were not stored, and no clone one base away is much larger. Library creation used PCR. Sequencing took place on an Illumina HiSeq 2500. Molecular barcoding was employed in the preparation of TCR libraries, with unique molecular identifiers being used to normalize TCRbeta repertoire quantification. Clones were called with MiXCR by TCRdb after fastp trimmed the public reads at Q25, and only in-frame beta chains were retained. Rows with one shared CDR3 protein collapse into an entry with the most common genes and DNA. Across this sample there are some 200,000 distinct CDR3 sequences, with under 8.5% seen only once. Just over 5.5% of the sample lies in the top ten. This specimen's treatment or condition label, interpreted: allogeneic hematopoietic cell transplantation with graft depleted of TCRalphabeta T cells and CD19 B cells. Transplant recipients were children who received TCRalphabeta/CD19-depleted allogeneic hematopoietic cell grafts.

General conclusions and limits of the study: About two months after transplant, the apparently early recovery of alphabetaT-cell counts reportedly depended on just several hundred clones that had expanded rapidly and came from non-depleted graft cells. Over subsequent months, a decline in hyperexpanded clone frequencies was noted, and after one year, T-cell counts and TCRbeta diversity were mostly ascribed to newly produced T cells. The high TCRbeta diversity at day 60 in some patients was ascribed to recipient T cells and intrathymic progenitors that had survived conditioning.

From the cysteine up to the phenylalanine, the CDR3 has a length of 15 residues. This entry keeps only the CDR3 DNA: 45 bases, framed from base 1. As encoded in the germline V gene, CDR1 is MNHEY while CDR2 is SVGAGI. Unmatched junction bases come to 8, with V trimmed by 5 bases and J by 4 bases. The chain is encoded by TRBV6-5 joined to TRBJ2-3; 8 middle bases align to TRBD2. The sample here was PBMCs, taken before TCRalphabeta/CD19-depleted stem cell transplant. This sequence was found in a boy aged 2-15 years with acute lymphoblastic leukemia, due to receive a stem cell transplant. Read as DNA, the sequence is TGTGCCAGCAGTACCGGGACTAGGAGCCCAGATACGCAGTATTTT. Its translation reads: CASSTGTRSPDTQYF.